This T cell receptor beta chain was found in a study of cytomegalovirus exposure and HLA in healthy donors. Study context: In an early release, HLA-typed donors contributed approximately 82 million unique TCR sequences. The study, taken as a whole, reports: HLA-A and HLA-B allele assignments for most subjects were reportedly predicted accurately using TCR beta sequences. The study dropped some indistinguishable V segments, TRBV6-2 and TRBV6-3 among them.

As concerns this clone: Its specificity is unknown. Germline is not matched at one junction end, which may reflect a read error.

It was with 60 Vbeta and 13 Jbeta primers that the PCR ran. Data came from immunoSEQ multiplex PCR; TCRdb stores just in-frame clones and leaves some out. The sample includes about 160,000 clones, about 81% of them seen just once. Germline CDR1 is LNHDA and CDR2 is SQIVND (reference sequence). This CDR3 contains 13 residues. This clonotype was obtained from a woman in her forties or fifties in good health and CMV-seropositive. J is TRBJ1-2 and V is TRBV19, with TRBD1 as a possible D gene (6 bases). Material: PBMCs. The CDR3 is CASAQGQFYGYPF. In nucleotides, the CDR3 is TGTGCCAGCGCACAGGGCCAGTTCTATGGCTACCCCTTC. Supplemented by reference TRBV19 and TRBJ1-2, the full variable domain reads DGGITQSPKYLFRKEGQNVTLSCEQNLNHDAMYWYRQDPGQGLRLIYYSQIVNDFQKGDIAEGYSVSREKKESFPLTVTSAQKNPTAFYLCASAQGQFYGYPFGSGTRLTVV.